Sequencing of this T cell receptor (beta chain) was carried out in a study of CD8 T cells in ankylosing spondylitis. Study-wide results and caveats: The authors reported significant enrichment of disease-linked clones in matched ankylosing spondylitis synovial fluid. Earlier literature documents some of the motif variants in reactive arthritis synovial fluid and blood. Blood from ankylosing spondylitis patients appeared to carry a characteristic roughly 8-variant TCR beta motif.

CDR3 length: 14 residues. The V end was cut by 3 bases, the J end by 1 base, with 6 bases between. CDR1 LNHDA and CDR2 SQIVND come from the germline V gene (reference sequence). TCRdb called the 5' RACE reads again in MiXCR, with one record for every CDR3 protein. This sample has roughly 130,000 distinct CDR3 sequences, with approximately 9.9% found just once. This clonotype was found many times. Its target is unknown. Sequenced sample: blood, either unsorted or a sorted T cell fraction (not recorded which). The TCR was taken from a male donor with ankylosing spondylitis or in good health (not recorded which). The chain joins TRBV19 to TRBJ2-2; D gene unclear. The CDR3 here is CASSINRNTGELFF. In nucleotides, the CDR3 is TGTGCCAGTAGTATCAATAGGAACACCGGGGAGCTGTTTTTT.